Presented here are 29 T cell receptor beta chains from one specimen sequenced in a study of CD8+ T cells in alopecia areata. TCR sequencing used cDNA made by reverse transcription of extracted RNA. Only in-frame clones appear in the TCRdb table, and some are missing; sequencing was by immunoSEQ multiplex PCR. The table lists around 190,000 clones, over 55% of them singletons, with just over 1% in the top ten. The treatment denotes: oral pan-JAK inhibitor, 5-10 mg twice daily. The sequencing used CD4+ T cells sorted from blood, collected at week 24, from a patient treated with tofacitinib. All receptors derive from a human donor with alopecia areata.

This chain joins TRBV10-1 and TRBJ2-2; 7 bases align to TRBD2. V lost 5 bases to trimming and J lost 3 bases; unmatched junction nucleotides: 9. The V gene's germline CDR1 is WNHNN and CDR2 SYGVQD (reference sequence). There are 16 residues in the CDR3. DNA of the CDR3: TGCGCCAGCAGTTTAAGGGGAGGGATGGACACCGGGGAGCTGTTTTTT. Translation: CASSLRGGMDTGELFF.

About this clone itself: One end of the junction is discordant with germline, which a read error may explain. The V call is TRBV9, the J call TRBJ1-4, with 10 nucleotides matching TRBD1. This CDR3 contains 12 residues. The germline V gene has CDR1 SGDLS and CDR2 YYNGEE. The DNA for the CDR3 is TGTGCCAGCAGCGCAGACAGGGGGCCCTTTACCTTT. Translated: CASSADRGPFTF.

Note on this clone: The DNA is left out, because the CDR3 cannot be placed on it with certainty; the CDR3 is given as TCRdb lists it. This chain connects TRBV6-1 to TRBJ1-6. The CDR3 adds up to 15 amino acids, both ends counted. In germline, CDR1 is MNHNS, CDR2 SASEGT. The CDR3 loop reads CASSTSTGRDSPLHF.

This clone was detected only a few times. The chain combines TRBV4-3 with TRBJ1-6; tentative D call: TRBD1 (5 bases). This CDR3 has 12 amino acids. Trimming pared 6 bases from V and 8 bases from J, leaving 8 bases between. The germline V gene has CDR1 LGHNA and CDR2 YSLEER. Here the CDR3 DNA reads TGCGCCAGCAGTTTCAGGGATTCACCCCTCCACTTT. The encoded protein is CASSFRDSPLHF.

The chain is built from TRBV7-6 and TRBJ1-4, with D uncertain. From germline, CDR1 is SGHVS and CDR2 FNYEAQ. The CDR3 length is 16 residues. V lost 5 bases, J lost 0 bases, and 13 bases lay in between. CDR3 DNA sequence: TGTGCCAGCAGCACCGAGGGAACTGCAACTAATGAAAAACTGTTTTTT. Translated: CASSTEGTATNEKLFF. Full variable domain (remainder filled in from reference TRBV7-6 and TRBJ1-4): GAGVSQSPRYKVTKRGQDVALRCDPISGHVSLYWYRQALGQGPEFLTYFNYEAQQDKSGLPNDRFSAERPEGSISTLTIQRTEQRDSAMYRCASSTEGTATNEKLFFGSGTQLSVL.

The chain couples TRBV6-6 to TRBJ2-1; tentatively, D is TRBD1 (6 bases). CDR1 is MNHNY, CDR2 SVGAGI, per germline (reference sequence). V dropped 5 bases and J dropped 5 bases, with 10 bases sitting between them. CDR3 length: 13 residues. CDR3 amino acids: CASSQGNHNEQFF. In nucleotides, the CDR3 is TGTGCCAGCAGTCAGGGGAACCACAATGAGCAGTTCTTC.

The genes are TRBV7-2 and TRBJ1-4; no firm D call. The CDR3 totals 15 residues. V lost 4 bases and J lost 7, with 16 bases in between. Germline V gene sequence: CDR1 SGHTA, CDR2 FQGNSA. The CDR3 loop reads CASSSMGGSGEKLFF. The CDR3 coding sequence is TGTGCCAGCAGCTCCATGGGAGGATCGGGTGAAAAACTGTTTTTT.

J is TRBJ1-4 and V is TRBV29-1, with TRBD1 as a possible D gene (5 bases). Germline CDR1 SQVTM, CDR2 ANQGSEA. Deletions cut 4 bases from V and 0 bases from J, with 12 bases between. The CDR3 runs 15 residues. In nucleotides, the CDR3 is TGCAGCGTTGGTAGGACGGGGGCAACTAATGAAAAACTGTTTTTT. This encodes CSVGRTGATNEKLFF.

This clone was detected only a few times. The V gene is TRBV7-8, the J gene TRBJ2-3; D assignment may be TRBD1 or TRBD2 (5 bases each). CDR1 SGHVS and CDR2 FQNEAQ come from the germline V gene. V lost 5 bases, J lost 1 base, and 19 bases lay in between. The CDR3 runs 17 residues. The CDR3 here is CASSPRIGDGRTDTQYF. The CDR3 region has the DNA TGTGCCAGCAGCCCCCGTATAGGGGACGGACGCACAGATACGCAGTATTTT.

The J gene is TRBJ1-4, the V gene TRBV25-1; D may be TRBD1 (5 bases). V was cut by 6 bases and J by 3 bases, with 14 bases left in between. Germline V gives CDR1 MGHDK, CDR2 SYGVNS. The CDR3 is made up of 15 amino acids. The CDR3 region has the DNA TGTGCCAGCAGGGGGATGGACACGGCTAATGAAAAACTGTTTTTT. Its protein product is CASRGMDTANEKLFF. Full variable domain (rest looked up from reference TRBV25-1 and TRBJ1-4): EADIYQTPRYLVIGTGKKITLECSQTMGHDKMYWYQQDPGMELHLIHYSYGVNSTEKGDLSSESTVSRIRTEHFPLTLESARPSHTSQYLCASRGMDTANEKLFFGSGTQLSVL.

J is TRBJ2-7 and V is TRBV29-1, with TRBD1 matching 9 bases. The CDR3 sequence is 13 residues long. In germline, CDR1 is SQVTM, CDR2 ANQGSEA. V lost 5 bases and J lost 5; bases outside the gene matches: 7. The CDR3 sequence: CSVKGTGHDEQYF. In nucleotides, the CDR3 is TGCAGCGTTAAAGGGACAGGGCATGACGAGCAGTACTTC.

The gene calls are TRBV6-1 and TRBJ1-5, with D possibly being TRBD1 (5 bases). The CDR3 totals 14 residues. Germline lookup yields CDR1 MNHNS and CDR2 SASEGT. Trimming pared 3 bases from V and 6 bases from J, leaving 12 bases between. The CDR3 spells CASSERAGGQPQHF. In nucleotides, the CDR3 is TGTGCCAGCAGTGAGCGAGCGGGGGGTCAGCCCCAGCATTTT.

The CDR3: CASSTRINTEAFF. The CDR3 DNA is TGTGCCAGCAGTACAAGAATTAACACTGAAGCTTTCTTT. The chain recombines TRBV6-4 with TRBJ1-1, with D unclear. Trimming took off 5 bases at V and 2 bases at J, with 9 bases between the two ends. This CDR3 spans 13 amino acids. Per the germline V gene, CDR1 is MRHNA and CDR2 is SNTAGT.

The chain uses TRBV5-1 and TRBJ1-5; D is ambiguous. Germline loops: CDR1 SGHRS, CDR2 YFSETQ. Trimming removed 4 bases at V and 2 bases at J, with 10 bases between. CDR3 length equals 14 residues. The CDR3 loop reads CASSENTGNQPQHF. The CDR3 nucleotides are TGCGCCAGCAGCGAGAACACCGGCAATCAGCCCCAGCATTTT.

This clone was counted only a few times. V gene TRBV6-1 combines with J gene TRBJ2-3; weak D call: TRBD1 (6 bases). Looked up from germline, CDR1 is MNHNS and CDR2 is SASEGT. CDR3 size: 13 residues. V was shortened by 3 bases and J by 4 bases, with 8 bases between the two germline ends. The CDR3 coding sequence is TGTGCCAGCAGTGAGGGGGCCGCAGATACGCAGTATTTT. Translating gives CASSEGAADTQYF.

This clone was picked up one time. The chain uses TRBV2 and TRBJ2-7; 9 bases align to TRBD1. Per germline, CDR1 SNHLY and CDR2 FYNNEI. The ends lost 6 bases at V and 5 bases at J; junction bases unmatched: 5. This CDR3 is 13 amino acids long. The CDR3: CASRDRGIDEQYF. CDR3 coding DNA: TGTGCCAGCAGGGACAGGGGAATTGACGAGCAGTACTTC. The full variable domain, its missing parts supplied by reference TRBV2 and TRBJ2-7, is EPEVTQTPSHQVTQMGQEVILRCVPISNHLYFYWYRQILGQKVEFLVSFYNNEISEKSEIFDDQFSVERPDGSNFTLKIRSTKLEDSAMYFCASRDRGIDEQYFGPGTRLTVT.

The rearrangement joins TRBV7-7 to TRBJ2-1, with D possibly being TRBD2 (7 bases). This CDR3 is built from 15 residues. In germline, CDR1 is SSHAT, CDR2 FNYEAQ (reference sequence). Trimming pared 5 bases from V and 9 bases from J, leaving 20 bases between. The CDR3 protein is CASSPRGGRDIEQFF. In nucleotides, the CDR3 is TGTGCCAGCAGCCCTAGGGGGGGGCGCGATATTGAGCAGTTCTTC.

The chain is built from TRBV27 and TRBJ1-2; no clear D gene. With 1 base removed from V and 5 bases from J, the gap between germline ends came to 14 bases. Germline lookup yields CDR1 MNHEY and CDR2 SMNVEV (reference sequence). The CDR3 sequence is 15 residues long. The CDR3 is CASSLYGGPVYGYTF. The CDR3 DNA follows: TGTGCCAGCAGTTTATACGGCGGACCCGTATATGGCTACACCTTC.

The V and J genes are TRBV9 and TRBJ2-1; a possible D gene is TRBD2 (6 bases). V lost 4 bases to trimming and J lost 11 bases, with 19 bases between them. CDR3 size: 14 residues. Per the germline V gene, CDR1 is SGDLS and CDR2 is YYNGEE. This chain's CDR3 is CASSPWGSGQKQFF. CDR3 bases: TGTGCCAGCAGCCCCTGGGGTAGCGGACAAAAGCAGTTCTTC.

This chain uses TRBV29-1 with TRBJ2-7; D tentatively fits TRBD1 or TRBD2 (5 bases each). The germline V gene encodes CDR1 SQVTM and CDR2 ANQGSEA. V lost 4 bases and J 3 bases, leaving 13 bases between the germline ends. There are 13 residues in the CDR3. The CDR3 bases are TGCAGCGTTGCGGCCCGAGGGGACTACGAGCAGTACTTC. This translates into CSVAARGDYEQYF.

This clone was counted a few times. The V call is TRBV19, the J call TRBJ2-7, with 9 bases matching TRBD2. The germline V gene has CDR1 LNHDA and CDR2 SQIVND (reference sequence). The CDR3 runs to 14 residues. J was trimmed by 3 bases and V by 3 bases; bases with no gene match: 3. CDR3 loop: CASSISGGNYEQYF. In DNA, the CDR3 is TGTGCCAGTAGTATCAGCGGGGGGAACTACGAGCAGTACTTC.

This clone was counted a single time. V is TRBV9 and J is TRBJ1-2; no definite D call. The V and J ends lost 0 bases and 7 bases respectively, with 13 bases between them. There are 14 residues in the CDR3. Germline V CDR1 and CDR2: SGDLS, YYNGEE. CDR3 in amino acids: CASSVAGIRGGYTF. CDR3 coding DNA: TGTGCCAGCAGCGTAGCCGGGATAAGAGGTGGCTACACCTTC.

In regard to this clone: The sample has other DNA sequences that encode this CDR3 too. Here the CDR3 reads CAWSVRGSSNQPQHF. The CDR3 DNA is TGTGCCTGGAGTGTACGGGGGAGTAGCAATCAGCCCCAGCATTTT. J is TRBJ1-5 and V is TRBV30, with TRBD1 as a possible D gene (5 bases). Germline V gene sequence: CDR1 GTSNPN, CDR2 SVGIG (reference sequence). Trimming took off 0 bases at V and 0 bases at J, with 9 bases between the two ends. This CDR3 spans 15 amino acids.

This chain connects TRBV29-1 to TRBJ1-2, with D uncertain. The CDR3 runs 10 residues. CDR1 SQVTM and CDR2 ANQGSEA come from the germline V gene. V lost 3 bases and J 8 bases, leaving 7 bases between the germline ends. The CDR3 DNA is TGCAGCGTTGACGTGGGAGGCTACACCTTC. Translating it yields CSVDVGGYTF.

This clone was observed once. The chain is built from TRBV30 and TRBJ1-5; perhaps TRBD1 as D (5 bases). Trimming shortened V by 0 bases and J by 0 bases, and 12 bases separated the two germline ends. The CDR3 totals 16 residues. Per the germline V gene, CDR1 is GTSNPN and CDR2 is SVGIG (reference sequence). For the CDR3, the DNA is TGTGCCTGGAGTGTTGGGGGGGGTTATAGCAATCAGCCCCAGCATTTT. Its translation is CAWSVGGGYSNQPQHF.

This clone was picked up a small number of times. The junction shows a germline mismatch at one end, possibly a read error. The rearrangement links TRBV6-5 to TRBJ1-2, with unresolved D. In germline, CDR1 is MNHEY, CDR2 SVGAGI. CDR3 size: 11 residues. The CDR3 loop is CASSSLSSLAF. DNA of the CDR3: TGTGCCAGCAGTTCCCTCTCTTCCCTAGCCTTC.

The CDR3 spells CASSPNSADTQYF. CDR3 in DNA: TGTGCCAGCTCACCAAATAGTGCAGATACGCAGTATTTT. The chain is built from TRBV18 and TRBJ2-3; D ambiguous. Trimming left V 2 bases short and J 4 bases short, with 7 bases between. Per germline, CDR1 KGHSH and CDR2 LQKENI. The length of the CDR3 is 13 residues.

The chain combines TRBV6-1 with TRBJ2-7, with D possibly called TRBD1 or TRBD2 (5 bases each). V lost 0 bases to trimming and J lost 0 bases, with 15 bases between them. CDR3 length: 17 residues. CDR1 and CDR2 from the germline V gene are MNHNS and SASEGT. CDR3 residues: CASSEASGPLSSYEQYF. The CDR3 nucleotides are TGTGCCAGCAGTGAAGCTTCGGGGCCCCTCAGCTCCTACGAGCAGTACTTC.

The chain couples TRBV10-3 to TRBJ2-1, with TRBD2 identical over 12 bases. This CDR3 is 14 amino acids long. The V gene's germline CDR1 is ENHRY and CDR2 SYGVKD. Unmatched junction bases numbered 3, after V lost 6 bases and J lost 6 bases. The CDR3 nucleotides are TGTGCCATCAGGACTAGCGGGGGCGTCAATGAGCAGTTCTTC. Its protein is CAIRTSGGVNEQFF.